This T cell receptor beta chain was identified during a study of long-term antiretroviral therapy in people with HIV. Overall study context: Samples from the earliest time points predate the 2015 immediate-ART recommendation by about a decade.

J lost 1 base, V lost 5 bases, and 12 bases had no gene match. This CDR3 spans 19 amino acids. Per germline, CDR1 MGHRA and CDR2 YSYEKL. With survey level as its setting, the immunoSEQ assay was v3.0. Produced via immunoSEQ multiplex PCR; TCRdb's table is partial and in-frame only. The table records about 12,000 clones, 88% of them present only once. The chain has TRBV4-1 and TRBJ1-3, with 12 nucleotides matching TRBD1. The sequence was obtained from a woman between 40 and 50 years old with HIV. The specimen comprised unsorted PBMCs, sampled 2.1 years after starting antiretroviral therapy. This CDR3 reads CASSTAGTGGQISGNTIYF. CDR3 nucleotide sequence: TGCGCCAGCAGCACGGCAGGGACAGGGGGCCAAATTTCTGGAAACACCATATATTTT.